Listed here are 28 T cell receptor beta chains from one sample, sequenced in a study of T cell responses to AZD1222 COVID-19 vaccine. Sequencing was performed with immunoSEQ multiplex PCR; in TCRdb, only in-frame clones are kept and a portion is missing. The data show about 150,000 clones, about 88% seen once. Sequencing was performed on peripheral blood, taken on day 0 of AZD1222 vaccination. The receptors shown here come from an adult in good health.

CDR3: CASSLVAGMAYEQYF. The CDR3 bases are TGTGCCAGCAGCTTAGTTGCGGGGATGGCCTACGAGCAGTACTTC. The genes are TRBV7-8 and TRBJ2-7, with D possibly TRBD2 on 6 matching bases. Germline CDR1 is SGHVS and CDR2 is FQNEAQ. Trimming took 1 base from V and 2 from J, leaving 12 bases between them. CDR3 size: 15 residues.

The chain has TRBV9 and TRBJ1-4; TRBD1 might be the D (5 bases). The V end was cut by 2 bases, the J end by 0 bases, with 8 bases between. Per germline, CDR1 SGDLS and CDR2 YYNGEE. The CDR3 is 15 residues long. The CDR3 sequence is CASSVRGATNEKLFF. The CDR3 nucleotides read TGTGCCAGCAGCGTTAGGGGCGCAACTAATGAAAAACTGTTTTTT.

The rearrangement links TRBV15 to TRBJ1-1, with 8 positions matching TRBD1. CDR3 size: 15 residues. Per germline, CDR1 LNHNV and CDR2 YYDKDF (reference sequence). J was trimmed by 3 bases and V by 1 base; bases with no gene match: 4. CDR3 in amino acids: CATSRVGTGYTEAFF. Written as DNA, the CDR3 is TGTGCCACCAGCAGAGTTGGGACAGGCTACACTGAAGCTTTCTTT.

This clone was picked up a small number of times. The rearrangement joins TRBV7-9 to TRBJ2-7, with D maybe TRBD1 (5 bases). Per the germline V gene, CDR1 is SEHNR and CDR2 is FQNEAQ (reference sequence). V was clipped by 5 bases and J by 2 bases, with 10 bases between them. The CDR3 covers 13 residues. The chain's CDR3 is CASSQGVTYEQYF. CDR3 bases: TGTGCCAGCAGCCAAGGGGTCACCTACGAGCAGTACTTC.

This rearrangement joins TRBV12-3 or TRBV12-4 to TRBJ1-1; D is unresolved. The V gene lost 2 bases and the J gene lost 11 bases, with 12 bases spanning the gap. This CDR3 has 12 amino acids. CDR3: CASSLTRARAFF. CDR3 in DNA: TGTGCCAGCAGTTTAACGAGGGCTAGGGCTTTCTTT.

V and J are TRBV15 and TRBJ1-2, with D possibly matching TRBD1 (5 bases). In germline, CDR1 is LNHNV, CDR2 YYDKDF (reference sequence). The CDR3 contains 15 residues. Trimming removed 0 bases at V and 9 bases at J, with 17 bases between. The CDR3: CATSRDRGSWTSYTF. Here the CDR3 DNA reads TGTGCCACCAGCAGAGATAGGGGCTCCTGGACTAGCTACACCTTC.

V and J are TRBV4-2 and TRBJ1-1, with a possible D match to TRBD1 (6 bases). CDR3 length equals 14 residues. V gave up 1 base and J gave up 4 bases, with 10 bases separating them. Per the germline V gene, CDR1 is LGHNA and CDR2 is YNFKEQ. The chain's CDR3 is CASSQGGRGTEAFF. In DNA, the CDR3 is TGTGCCAGCAGCCAAGGGGGCAGGGGCACTGAAGCTTTCTTT.

This chain joins TRBV7-2 and TRBJ2-7; 12 nucleotides agree with TRBD2. CDR1 SGHTA and CDR2 FQGNSA come from the germline V gene. V shed 5 bases and J 6 bases; nucleotides not matched to a gene: 14. The CDR3 has 17 residues. The CDR3 DNA follows: TGTGCCAGCAGCCCCTCGACTAGCGGGGGCCATCCCCCCGAGCAGTACTTC. Translation gives CASSPSTSGGHPPEQYF.

This chain uses TRBV28 with TRBJ2-7, with D perhaps TRBD1 (6 bases). The germline gives CDR1 MDHEN, CDR2 SYDVKM. The CDR3 runs 13 residues. V lost 6 bases and J lost 3, with 12 bases in between. CDR3 sequence (DNA): TGTGCCAGCAGGTCTGGGACAATCTACGAGCAGTACTTC. Translating it yields CASRSGTIYEQYF.

J is TRBJ2-1 and V is TRBV6-5, with a tentative D call TRBD2 (5 bases). CDR1 and CDR2 (germline): MNHEY, SVGAGI. Trimming removed 6 bases from V and 3 bases from J, with 12 bases in between. The CDR3 sequence is 14 residues long. The CDR3 region is CASSSTGVYNEQFF. CDR3 sequence (DNA): TGTGCCAGCAGCTCCACCGGGGTCTACAATGAGCAGTTCTTC.

The V call is TRBV7-2, the J call TRBJ1-5; TRBD1 is a possible D gene (6 bases). The V gene's germline CDR1 is SGHTA and CDR2 FQGNSA. This CDR3 has 15 amino acids. V was clipped by 3 bases and J by 2 bases, with 11 bases between them. The CDR3 here is CASSLYGGGNQPQHF. The CDR3 DNA reads TGTGCCAGCAGCTTGTATGGGGGCGGCAATCAGCCCCAGCATTTT.

This chain connects TRBV5-1 to TRBJ2-7; 11 bases fit TRBD2. With 4 bases clipped from V and 5 bases from J, the junction kept 5 bases outside the gene matches. The CDR3 consists of 14 residues. Germline loops: CDR1 SGHRS, CDR2 YFSETQ. The CDR3 protein is CASSDTSGGDEQYF. As DNA, the CDR3 is TGCGCCAGCAGCGACACTAGCGGGGGTGACGAGCAGTACTTC.

This chain links TRBV6-1 with TRBJ1-2; 7 positions match TRBD1. This CDR3 has 15 amino acids. The germline V gene has CDR1 MNHNS and CDR2 SASEGT. J lost 7 bases, V lost 2 bases, and 10 bases had no gene match. This CDR3 reads CASSERRGGAGGYTF. The CDR3 coding sequence is TGTGCCAGCAGTGAAAGAAGAGGGGGCGCGGGTGGCTACACCTTC.

The CDR3: CASSSSWDTNQYF. CDR3 coding DNA: TGTGCCAGCAGCTCGTCTTGGGACACCAATCAGTACTTC. The V call is TRBV7-2, the J call TRBJ2-7; tentative D call: TRBD1 (6 bases). The CDR3 has 13 amino acids. CDR1 is SGHTA and CDR2 is FQGNSA in the germline V gene. Trimming took 4 bases from V and 10 from J, leaving 17 bases between them.

This chain uses TRBV12-3 or TRBV12-4 with TRBJ2-7; D remains ambiguous. The V gene lost 3 bases and the J gene lost 3 bases, with 9 bases spanning the gap. The CDR3 is made up of 13 amino acids. The CDR3 region has the DNA TGTGCCAGCAGTTTGAATAGCCGCTACGAGCAGTACTTC. It specifies CASSLNSRYEQYF.

The chain carries TRBV5-6 and TRBJ1-1; D may be TRBD1 (5 bases). Trimming pared 4 bases from V and 5 bases from J, leaving 21 bases between. The CDR3 is 16 amino acids. The germline V gene encodes CDR1 SGHDT and CDR2 YYEEEE. The CDR3 here is CASSPPGGALETEAFF. In DNA, the CDR3 is TGTGCCAGCAGCCCGCCCGGAGGGGCCCTGGAGACTGAAGCTTTCTTT.

This clone showed up just once. This CDR3 reads CASSVAAGGTHSTDTQYF. In DNA, the CDR3 is TGTGCCAGCAGCGTAGCGGCGGGGGGCACACATAGCACAGATACGCAGTATTTT. The rearrangement joins TRBV9 to TRBJ2-3, with 8 bases lining up with TRBD2. Germline V lookup: CDR1 SGDLS, CDR2 YYNGEE. The junction had 9 bases not matched to a gene; V was cut back by 0 bases and J by 0 bases. The CDR3 has 18 amino acids.

The sample holds a few counts of this clone. The rearrangement links TRBV15 to TRBJ2-2, with D hard to call. Deletions cut 0 bases from V and 6 bases from J, with 8 bases between. The CDR3 totals 14 residues. Germline V lookup: CDR1 LNHNV, CDR2 YYDKDF (reference sequence). CDR3 DNA: TGTGCCACCAGCAGAGATGACCTGCCCGGGGAGCTGTTTTTT. This sequence encodes CATSRDDLPGELFF. The whole variable domain, remainder taken from reference TRBV15 and TRBJ2-2, is DAMVIQNPRYQVTQFGKPVTLSCSQTLNHNVMYWYQQKSSQAPKLLFHYYDKDFNNEADTPDNFQSRRPNTSFCFLDIRSPGLGDTAMYLCATSRDDLPGELFFGEGSRLTVL.

The V and J genes are TRBV28 and TRBJ2-7; TRBD1 aligns across 7 bases. The germline V gene has CDR1 MDHEN and CDR2 SYDVKM. The CDR3 extends over 13 amino acids. V lost 6 bases to trimming and J lost 6 bases; unmatched junction nucleotides: 8. CDR3 in DNA: TGTGCCAGCAGAACCCGGACAGGAGGCGAGCAGTACTTC. Protein: CASRTRTGGEQYF.

J is TRBJ1-6 and V is TRBV9; a possible D gene is TRBD1 (6 bases). Per the germline V gene, CDR1 is SGDLS and CDR2 is YYNGEE. Trimming removed 4 bases at V and 7 bases at J, with 18 bases between. This CDR3 has 16 residues. CDR3 coding DNA: TGTGCCAGCAGCCCGACCTTTGCACAGGGAAATTCACCCCTCCACTTT. Its protein product is CASSPTFAQGNSPLHF.

This clone came up once. The chain employs TRBV9 and TRBJ2-3; possible D gene TRBD1, 6 bases. CDR3 length equals 15 residues. The ends were cut back, 1 base at V and 2 bases at J, with 11 bases in the middle. The germline V gene has CDR1 SGDLS and CDR2 YYNGEE. The CDR3 region has the DNA TGTGCCAGCAGCGTAACCAACAGGGACACAGATACGCAGTATTTT. Amino acids: CASSVTNRDTDTQYF.

The V gene is TRBV4-3, the J gene TRBJ1-1; D remains unclear. The CDR3 is 15 amino acids. Trimming stripped 0 bases from V and 5 bases from J, with 13 bases between. Germline lookup yields CDR1 LGHNA and CDR2 YSLEER. CDR3 nucleotides: TGCGCCAGCAGCCAAGATTTAGGGTGGGAAACTGAAGCTTTCTTT. Its translation: CASSQDLGWETEAFF.

The CDR3 loop is CASSQDRGNQPQHF. The CDR3, as DNA: TGTGCCAGCAGTCAAGACAGGGGCAATCAGCCCCAGCATTTT. This rearrangement joins TRBV2 to TRBJ1-5; TRBD1 agrees at 7 bases. The CDR3 totals 14 residues. V shed 5 bases, J shed 2 bases, and the junction held 3 bases outside the gene matches. Germline V gene lookup returns CDR1 SNHLY and CDR2 FYNNEI.

This clone was detected once. The chain links TRBV29-1 to TRBJ2-1, with D tentatively TRBD2 (5 bases). The germline CDR1 and CDR2 sequences are SQVTM and ANQGSEA. The V gene lost 4 bases and the J gene lost 7 bases, with 11 bases spanning the gap. The CDR3 totals 12 residues. For the CDR3, the DNA is TGCAGCGTTGGCCTAGCTCCAAATGAGCAGTTCTTC. Amino acid sequence: CSVGLAPNEQFF.

This chain uses TRBV4-3 with TRBJ1-5, with TRBD1 matching over 11 bases. The CDR3 has 17 amino acids. Trimming at V came to 0 bases and at J to 6 bases, leaving 7 bases not matched to a gene. Germline V gene lookup returns CDR1 LGHNA and CDR2 YSLEER. The CDR3 loop reads CASSQDYRTGGFQPQHF. In DNA form, the CDR3 reads TGCGCCAGCAGCCAAGATTACAGGACAGGGGGCTTTCAGCCCCAGCATTTT.

The V gene is TRBV6-6, the J gene TRBJ1-2; 9 positions agree with TRBD1. The germline gives CDR1 MNHNY, CDR2 SVGAGI (reference sequence). This CDR3 is built from 13 residues. V shed 4 bases and J 6 bases; nucleotides not matched to a gene: 3. CDR3 bases: TGTGCCAGCAGTTTGACAGGGGGGGATGGCTACACCTTC. Protein sequence: CASSLTGGDGYTF.

This chain connects TRBV3-1 (or the pseudogene TRBV3-2) to TRBJ1-6; no firm D call. Trimming stripped 1 base from V and 10 bases from J, with 11 bases between. CDR3 length: 14 amino acids. Per the germline V gene, CDR1 is LGHDT and CDR2 is YNNKEL (reference sequence). The CDR3 nucleotides read TGTGCCAGCAGCCAAGTGGGTTCTAGGTCACCCCTCCACTTT. Residues: CASSQVGSRSPLHF.

The chain combines TRBV7-9 with TRBJ1-1, with D unclear. This CDR3 has 13 residues. V lost 1 base, J lost 3 bases, and 6 bases lay in between. The germline V gene encodes CDR1 SEHNR and CDR2 FQNEAQ (reference sequence). The CDR3 spells CASSLGPDTEAFF. CDR3 nucleotides: TGTGCCAGCAGCTTAGGACCGGACACTGAAGCTTTCTTT.